These 26 T cell receptor beta chains came from one sample sequenced in a study of PD-1 blockade in classical Hodgkin lymphoma. TCRdb keeps only in-frame clones here, not all; method: immunoSEQ multiplex PCR. The data contain 40,000 to 45,000 clones, around two thirds of them singletons. Specified time point: cycle 4 day 1 (C4D1), after less than seven weeks of nivolumab. Patients all relapsed after autologous stem cell transplantation, and there was variation in brentuximab vedotin exposure. Sequenced here: peripheral blood mononuclear cells (PBMCs), sampled before the fourth cycle of nivolumab. The source of these receptors is a human donor with classical Hodgkin lymphoma.

The chain carries TRBV7-2 and TRBJ2-1; D ambiguous. The germline V and J ends were trimmed by 3 bases and 5 bases, with 11 bases remaining between them. Germline CDR1 reads SGHTA; CDR2 reads FQGNSA. The CDR3 runs to 14 residues. CDR3 in DNA: TGTGCCAGCAGCTTGGCAGGAGTTAACAATGAGCAGTTCTTC. Its translation is CASSLAGVNNEQFF.

This chain joins TRBV29-1 and TRBJ1-2; unclear D gene. The CDR3 totals 13 residues. The germline V gene encodes CDR1 SQVTM and CDR2 ANQGSEA. The V end lost 4 bases, the J end lost 4 bases, and 13 bases lay between the germline ends. CDR3 loop: CSVVLPLPYGYTF. CDR3 nucleotide sequence: TGCAGCGTTGTTTTGCCACTTCCCTATGGCTACACCTTC.

This chain joins TRBV9 and TRBJ2-7; no clear D. Germline-derived CDR1 and CDR2 are SGDLS and YYNGEE. V was trimmed by 4 bases and J by 5 bases, leaving 13 bases between them. This CDR3 is 13 amino acids long. The DNA for the CDR3 is TGTGCCAGCAGCTCCTGGGTTGATGACGAGCAGTACTTC. Translation gives CASSSWVDDEQYF.

This clone has just a few counts. CDR3 residues: CASSSHGDYEQYF. CDR3 coding DNA: TGTGCCAGCAGTTCCCACGGAGACTACGAGCAGTACTTC. V and J are TRBV27 and TRBJ2-7; D is uncertain. The CDR3 extends over 13 amino acids. With 4 bases removed from V and 3 bases from J, the gap between germline ends came to 10 bases. CDR1 is MNHEY and CDR2 is SMNVEV in the germline V gene (reference sequence).

V gene TRBV5-5 combines with J gene TRBJ2-1, with 8 bases identical to TRBD2. The junction had 7 bases not matched to a gene; V was cut back by 4 bases and J by 7 bases. This CDR3 has 14 amino acids. CDR1 and CDR2 from the germline V gene are SGHKS and YYEKEE (reference sequence). The CDR3 protein is CASSEGLVQNEQFF. Here the CDR3 DNA reads TGTGCCAGCAGCGAGGGACTAGTTCAAAATGAGCAGTTCTTC.

This clone showed up just a few times. The rearrangement links TRBV7-6 to TRBJ2-1, with D unclear. Germline V gene sequence: CDR1 SGHVS, CDR2 FNYEAQ. V lost 1 base and J lost 6, with 10 bases in between. This CDR3 has 14 amino acids. DNA of the CDR3: TGTGCCAGCAGCTTAGGGGCTCAGGTCAATGAGCAGTTCTTC. This sequence encodes CASSLGAQVNEQFF.

The V call is TRBV9, the J call TRBJ2-1; no clear D gene. Germline values: CDR1 SGDLS, CDR2 YYNGEE. There are 16 residues in the CDR3. Deletions cut 1 base from V and 0 bases from J, with 11 bases between. CDR3 amino acids: CASSVSGQSSYNEQFF. The CDR3 DNA sequence: TGTGCCAGCAGCGTAAGTGGCCAAAGCTCCTACAATGAGCAGTTCTTC.

The chain uses TRBV5-1 and TRBJ2-3; 8 nucleotides line up with TRBD1. There are 15 residues in the CDR3. The germline gives CDR1 SGHRS, CDR2 YFSETQ. J lost 2 bases, V lost 0 bases, and 2 bases had no gene match. The CDR3 protein is CASSLDRGATDTQYF. The CDR3 coding sequence is TGCGCCAGCAGCTTGGACAGGGGGGCCACAGATACGCAGTATTTT.

V gene TRBV10-3 combines with J gene TRBJ2-1, with D hard to call. The CDR3 totals 13 residues. V lost 2 bases, J lost 6 bases, and 8 bases lay in between. Per the germline V gene, CDR1 is ENHRY and CDR2 is SYGVKD. The DNA of the CDR3 is TGTGCCATCAGTGAGGAGATAGTCAATGAGCAGTTCTTC. The encoded protein is CAISEEIVNEQFF.

V is TRBV5-5 and J is TRBJ1-2; TRBD1 matches at 10 bases. V dropped 3 bases and J dropped 7; count of bases not matched to a gene: 3. The CDR3 runs to 13 residues. Germline values: CDR1 SGHKS, CDR2 YYEKEE (reference sequence). The CDR3 protein is CASSSWTGGGYTF. Written as DNA, the CDR3 is TGTGCCAGCAGCTCCTGGACAGGGGGTGGCTACACCTTC.

This clone was picked up one time. The chain joins TRBV4-3 to TRBJ2-3; D unresolved. The germline CDR1 and CDR2 sequences are LGHNA and YSLEER. The CDR3 is 14 residues long. The V end was cut by 0 bases, the J end by 2 bases, with 6 bases between. DNA for the CDR3: TGCGCCAGCAGCCAAGATCGACCCACAGATACGCAGTATTTT. Translation gives CASSQDRPTDTQYF.

This clone was seen more than once but under ten times. The genes are TRBV6-1 and TRBJ2-7; D not certain. The germline V gene has CDR1 MNHNS and CDR2 SASEGT. The CDR3 contains 14 residues. Deletions cut 10 bases from V and 1 base from J, with 17 bases between. In DNA, the CDR3 is TGTGCCACAACGTACGCAGTACTATCCTACGAGCAGTACTTC. This gives the protein CATTYAVLSYEQYF.

DNA of the CDR3: TGTGCCAGCTCACTAACAGGCTCCTACGAGCAGTACTTC. This codes for CASSLTGSYEQYF. The rearrangement joins TRBV18 to TRBJ2-7; D is possibly TRBD1 (5 bases). The V gene's germline CDR1 is KGHSH and CDR2 LQKENI. The V end was cut by 4 bases, the J end by 0 bases, with 7 bases between. The CDR3 is 13 amino acids. The full variable domain, with the rest looked up from reference TRBV18 and TRBJ2-7, is NAGVMQNPRHLVRRRGQEARLRCSPMKGHSHVYWYRQLPEEGLKFMVYLQKENIIDESGMPKERFSAEFPKEGPSILRIQQVVRGDSAAYFCASSLTGSYEQYFGPGTRLTVT.

This chain joins TRBV5-1 and TRBJ2-7; 9 bases line up with TRBD1. Trimming took 0 bases from V and 0 from J; bases not matched to a gene: 1. The germline V gene has CDR1 SGHRS and CDR2 YFSETQ. The CDR3 totals 15 residues. In DNA form, the CDR3 reads TGCGCCAGCAGCTTGGAACAGGGGGCCTCCTACGAGCAGTACTTC. As protein: CASSLEQGASYEQYF.

The J gene is TRBJ1-4, the V gene TRBV9; the match to TRBD1 covers 9 bases. The ends lost 4 bases at V and 0 bases at J; junction bases unmatched: 4. The CDR3 has 16 residues. The germline V gene encodes CDR1 SGDLS and CDR2 YYNGEE. The DNA of the CDR3 is TGTGCCAGCAGCACGGGACAGGGAACAACTAATGAAAAACTGTTTTTT. Protein product: CASSTGQGTTNEKLFF.

The V and J genes are TRBV9 and TRBJ1-4, with D unresolved. The CDR3 is made up of 16 amino acids. The germline V and J ends were trimmed by 0 bases and 5 bases, with 14 bases remaining between them. Germline CDR1 is SGDLS and CDR2 is YYNGEE. The CDR3 coding sequence is TGTGCCAGCAGCGTAGGGGCTGGAAGGTGGAATGAAAAACTGTTTTTT. Translated: CASSVGAGRWNEKLFF. Using reference TRBV9 and TRBJ1-4 for the parts outside the CDR3, the full variable domain is DSGVTQTPKHLITATGQRVTLRCSPRSGDLSVYWYQQSLDQGLQFLIQYYNGEERAKGNILERFSAQQFPDLHSELNLSSLELGDSALYFCASSVGAGRWNEKLFFGSGTQLSVL.

The rearrangement joins TRBV9 to TRBJ2-1; no reliable D call. CDR3 length: 15 amino acids. Per the germline V gene, CDR1 is SGDLS and CDR2 is YYNGEE. The germline V and J ends were trimmed by 0 bases and 1 base, with 8 bases remaining between them. The CDR3 protein is CASSVEASSYNEQFF. In nucleotides, the CDR3 is TGTGCCAGCAGCGTAGAGGCGAGTTCCTACAATGAGCAGTTCTTC.

The CDR3 bases are TGTGCCAGCTCACCACCCCGGCCCGGGGACATTCAGTACTTC. This codes for CASSPPRPGDIQYF. The rearrangement uses TRBV18 and TRBJ2-4, with D perhaps matching TRBD2 (5 bases). Germline CDR1 reads KGHSH; CDR2 reads LQKENI. With 0 bases removed from V and 8 bases from J, the gap between germline ends came to 11 bases. This CDR3 contains 14 residues.

The genes are TRBV4-1 and TRBJ2-1; no clear D gene. V dropped 1 base and J dropped 7 bases, with 11 bases sitting between them. The length of the CDR3 is 14 residues. Germline V gene lookup returns CDR1 MGHRA and CDR2 YSYEKL. The CDR3 sequence: CASSQVGVGNEQFF. CDR3 in DNA: TGCGCCAGCAGCCAAGTTGGGGTGGGGAATGAGCAGTTCTTC.

The gene calls are TRBV30 and TRBJ1-3; TRBD1 might be the D (5 bases). This CDR3 spans 12 amino acids. Germline loops: CDR1 GTSNPN, CDR2 SVGIG (reference sequence). Trimming pared 6 bases from V and 2 bases from J, leaving 8 bases between. The CDR3: CACLGAGNTIYF. Written as DNA, the CDR3 is TGTGCCTGCTTGGGGGCTGGAAACACCATATATTTT.

In its sample, this clone was seen once. This chain uses TRBV7-9 with TRBJ2-5, with unresolved D. The germline V gene encodes CDR1 SEHNR and CDR2 FQNEAQ (reference sequence). V shed 4 bases and J shed 4 bases, with 4 bases lying between them. CDR3 length equals 11 residues. Here the CDR3 reads CASSSTETQYF. In nucleotides, the CDR3 is TGTGCCAGCAGCTCTACAGAGACCCAGTACTTC. The full variable domain, its missing parts supplied by reference TRBV7-9 and TRBJ2-5, is DTGVSQNPRHKITKRGQNVTFRCDPISEHNRLYWYRQTLGQGPEFLTYFQNEAQLEKSRLLSDRFSAERPKGSFSTLEIQRTEQGDSAMYLCASSSTETQYFGPGTRLLVL.

This chain joins TRBV7-9 and TRBJ2-5; D unclear. CDR3 length: 14 amino acids. Germline loops: CDR1 SEHNR, CDR2 FQNEAQ (reference sequence). With 4 bases removed from V and 0 bases from J, the gap between germline ends came to 9 bases. CDR3 loop: CASSSPAYQETQYF. CDR3 coding DNA: TGTGCCAGCAGCTCGCCGGCATACCAAGAGACCCAGTACTTC.

The genes are TRBV10-3 and TRBJ2-3; TRBD2 might be the D (6 bases). This CDR3 contains 13 residues. V was cut by 6 bases and J by 11 bases, with 18 bases left in between. The germline CDR1 and CDR2 sequences are ENHRY and SYGVKD. The CDR3 here is CAIRDAGQEGQYF. The CDR3 bases are TGTGCCATCAGGGACGCGGGCCAGGAGGGGCAGTATTTT.

J is TRBJ2-2 and V is TRBV2; 7 bases line up with TRBD1. The CDR3 runs to 17 residues. The germline V gene has CDR1 SNHLY and CDR2 FYNNEI. Trimming removed 6 bases from V and 1 base from J; junction bases left unmatched: 11. This chain's CDR3 is CASRYGPGQMNTGELFF. The DNA of the CDR3 is TGTGCCAGCAGGTACGGACCGGGACAGATGAACACCGGGGAGCTGTTTTTT.

The table lists this clone with a few counts. The V call is TRBV6-5, the J call TRBJ2-3; the D call may be TRBD1 or TRBD2 (5 bases each). This CDR3 region has 14 residues. Germline values: CDR1 MNHEY, CDR2 SVGAGI. V was cut by 8 bases and J by 2 bases, with 14 bases left in between. Here the CDR3 reads CASSRSGLTDTQYF. CDR3 nucleotides: TGTGCCAGCTCCCGGTCGGGGCTCACAGATACGCAGTATTTT.

V gene TRBV29-1 combines with J gene TRBJ2-5, with 7 bases matching TRBD1. V trimming: 6 bases; J trimming: 0 bases; junction bases outside the gene matches: 1. The CDR3 has 12 amino acids. Germline values: CDR1 SQVTM, CDR2 ANQGSEA. The CDR3 DNA reads TGCAGCGTCGGACAGGACCAAGAGACCCAGTACTTC. Translated, it gives CSVGQDQETQYF.